A selection of T cell receptor beta chains follows, all from one sample in a study of cytomegalovirus exposure and HLA in healthy donors. Profiled with immunoSEQ multiplex PCR; TCRdb holds only in-frame clones, not every one. The sample holds around 350,000 clones, more than 80% seen once. Sequencing used PBMCs. Receptors originate from a woman younger than 35 in good health and CMV-seronegative. CDR3s include the opening cysteine and the closing phenylalanine or tryptophan. Fields, in order: V gene, clone size, D gene, J gene, CDR3 DNA, CDR3 protein. A D gene is named only where the DNA matches it firmly. Size tells how often a clone was seen (once, few, many) or the class of an expanded clone, and some rows leave it out.

>TRBV7-8|.|.|TRBJ2-7
TGTGCCAGCACCCTTACCAACAGGGAAATAACCTACGAGCAGTACTTC
CASTLTNREITYEQYF
>TRBV2|many|.|TRBJ2-7
TGTGCCAGCAGGGAGGCGACTAGGGAGCAGTACTTC
CASREATREQYF
>TRBV30|few|.|TRBJ2-7
TGTGCCTGGAGTGAACTAGACGAGCAGTACTTC
CAWSELDEQYF
>TRBV27|.|.|TRBJ1-5
TGTGCCAGCAGTTACACAGGAGACAATCAGCCCCAGCATTTT
CASSYTGDNQPQHF
>TRBV19|.|.|TRBJ1-2
TGTGCCAGTAGTATTGGCAGGATAACTAACTATGGCTACACCTTC
CASSIGRITNYGYTF
>TRBV11-2|once|TRBD1|TRBJ2-2
TGTGCCAGCAGCTTAGAATCCGCCAACAGGGGGCGTACCGGGGAGCTGTTTTTT
CASSLESANRGRTGELFF
>TRBV11-2|.|.|TRBJ2-7
TGTGCCAGCAGCTTAGATTACGCCAGAAGCTACGAGCAGTACTTC
CASSLDYARSYEQYF
>TRBV5-4|.|.|TRBJ1-2
TGTGCCAGCACCCTAAGGGCCTGGGGCGGTGGCTACACCTTC
CASTLRAWGGGYTF
>TRBV19|once|TRBD1|TRBJ2-2
TGTGCCAGTAGGGTCCGGGACAGGGTAAACACCGGGGAGCTGTTTTTT
CASRVRDRVNTGELFF
>TRBV13|.|.|TRBJ2-1
TGTGCCAGCAGCTTAGGCGTGCGGAATGAGCAGTTCTTC
CASSLGVRNEQFF
>TRBV7-9|once|TRBD1|TRBJ1-2
TGTGCCAGCAGCCCCAGGGGACAGGTCTATGGCTACACCTTC
CASSPRGQVYGYTF
>TRBV6-6|.|.|TRBJ2-3
TGTGCCAGCAGTTACCACAGCCCTCCAGATACGCAGTATTTT
CASSYHSPPDTQYF
>TRBV29-1|.|.|TRBJ1-2
TGCAGCGTTGAAGCGGGGGAGCTGAATGGCTACACCTTC
CSVEAGELNGYTF
>TRBV2|.|.|TRBJ2-7
TGTGCCAGCAATTCCGGCCCCCCGGGCGAGCAGTACTTC
CASNSGPPGEQYF
>TRBV6-5|few|TRBD1|TRBJ2-3
TGTGCCAGCAGGAAGACAGGGGGCGCGGATACGCAGTATTTT
CASRKTGGADTQYF
>TRBV5-1|.|.|TRBJ1-2
TGCGCCAGCAGCTGGGGCCGGACCACTAACTATGGCTACACCTTC
CASSWGRTTNYGYTF
>TRBV27|.|.|TRBJ2-1
TGTGCCAGCAGTTTCGAACCCTCGGCCTACAATGAGCAGTTCTTC
CASSFEPSAYNEQFF
>TRBV9|.|TRBD2|TRBJ2-1
TGTGCCAGCAGCGTACGATTGGCGGGAGGATACAATGAGCAGTTCTTC
CASSVRLAGGYNEQFF
>TRBV28|.|.|TRBJ1-2
TGTGCCAGCAGTTCAAACTATGGCTACACCTTC
CASSSNYGYTF
>TRBV28|.|TRBD1|TRBJ1-1
TGTGCCAGCAGCCCGCTGGGGACAGGGGCACCATTCGCTGAAGCTTTCTTT
CASSPLGTGAPFAEAFF
>TRBV4-2|once|TRBD1|TRBJ2-2
TGTGCCAGCAGCCAAGGACAGGGTGTAAGCACCGGGGAGCTGTTTTTT
CASSQGQGVSTGELFF
>TRBV30|few|TRBD1|TRBJ1-2
TGTGCCTGGAGTCCGCAGGGGGCGCCGGGCTATGGCTACACCTTC
CAWSPQGAPGYGYTF
>TRBV19|.|.|TRBJ1-6
TGTGCCAGTAGTATGTGGCGGGAACTTAATTCACCCCTCCACTTT
CASSMWRELNSPLHF
>TRBV19|.|.|TRBJ2-7
TGTGCCAGTAGTATCTCACAGACCTCCTACGAGCAGTACTTC
CASSISQTSYEQYF
>TRBV2|.|TRBD1|TRBJ1-2
TGTGCCAGCAGTGGACAGGGGGCCGACTATGGCTACACCTTC
CASSGQGADYGYTF
>TRBV21-1|.|.|TRBJ1-2
TGTGCCAGCAGCAATAATTGGGGGACAGGGGGCTCTGGCTATGGCTACACCTTC
CASSNNWGTGGSGYGYTF
>TRBV27|few|.|TRBJ1-2
TGTGCCAGCAGTTTCAAAGGTCAGGGAAGCGATGGCTACACCTTC
CASSFKGQGSDGYTF
>TRBV6-5|.|.|TRBJ2-7
TGTGCCAGCAGTTACTCGCCTTCCGGGAACTCCTACGAGCAGTACTTC
CASSYSPSGNSYEQYF
>TRBV12-1|.|.|TRBJ2-2
TGTGCCAGCAGCTTTGCGCGCATGGCGAACACCGGGGAGCTGTTTTTT
CASSFARMANTGELFF
>TRBV7-9|.|.|TRBJ1-1
TGTGCCAGCAGCCCCCCTTTAGTGGGGGCGAACACTGAAGCTTTCTTT
CASSPPLVGANTEAFF
>TRBV14|.|.|TRBJ1-1
TGTGCCAGCAGCCAAGTTCCAGGTGTCACTGAAGCTTTCTTT
CASSQVPGVTEAFF
>TRBV5-8|.|.|TRBJ1-5
TGTGCCAGCAGCTCCCACCCGCAGGTAGGGGTCAATCAGCCCCAGCATTTT
CASSSHPQVGVNQPQHF
>TRBV6-1|.|.|TRBJ2-1
TGTGCCAGCAGGCACTACAAGTACAATGAGCAGTTCTTC
CASRHYKYNEQFF
>TRBV2|.|TRBD1|TRBJ2-3
TGTGCCAGCAGTGGAGACAGGGCCCACACAGATACGCAGTATTTT
CASSGDRAHTDTQYF
>TRBV2|few|TRBD1|TRBJ2-7
TGTGCCAGCGGTCCGGGACAGGGAAACTACGAGCAGTACTTC
CASGPGQGNYEQYF
>TRBV28|.|TRBD1|TRBJ2-2
TGTGCCAGCAGTTTATCGGGACAGGGAAAGGATACCGGGGAGCTGTTTTTT
CASSLSGQGKDTGELFF
>TRBV9|.|.|TRBJ2-2
TGTGCCAGCAGCGTAGGCGGAACCGGGGAGCTGTTTTTT
CASSVGGTGELFF
>TRBV18|.|.|TRBJ2-3
TGTGCCAGCTCCACAAGTGCAGATACGCAGTATTTT
CASSTSADTQYF
>TRBV9|.|.|TRBJ2-2
TGTGCCAGCCAGGGGAGCCGCGCCGGGGAGCTGTTTTTT
CASQGSRAGELFF
>TRBV27|.|TRBD2|TRBJ2-3
TGTGCCAGCAGTTCCGGGGGACTAGCGGGAGTCTCTAGCACAGATACGCAGTATTTT
CASSSGGLAGVSSTDTQYF
>TRBV28|.|TRBD2|TRBJ2-3
TGTGCCAGCATGCCGGGGGGAAACACAGATACGCAGTATTTT
CASMPGGNTDTQYF
>TRBV28|.|.|TRBJ1-1
TGTGCCAGCAGACCCTCCGGGACTACTAAAACTGAAGCTTTCTTT
CASRPSGTTKTEAFF
>TRBV4-1|.|.|TRBJ2-3
TGCGCCAGCAGCCAAGATAGGAGAGATACGCAGTATTTT
CASSQDRRDTQYF
>TRBV7-9|.|.|TRBJ1-4
TGTGCCAGCAGCTCAAACAGGGTGGCAAATGAAAAACTGTTTTTT
CASSSNRVANEKLFF
>TRBV2|.|.|TRBJ1-1
TGTGCCAGCAGTGTGAAACAGAACACTGAAGCTTTCTTT
CASSVKQNTEAFF
>TRBV27|.|TRBD2|TRBJ2-2
TGTGCCAGCAGTTGGACTAGCGGCTACACCGGGGAGCTGTTTTTT
CASSWTSGYTGELFF
>TRBV2|.|.|TRBJ1-1
TGTGCCAGCAGTCAGGGGAGAACTGAAGCTTTCTTT
CASSQGRTEAFF
>TRBV5-1|.|.|TRBJ1-6
TGCGCCAGCAGACTCGAGGGGGTCTCCTATAATTCACCCCTCCACTTT
CASRLEGVSYNSPLHF